The 17 T cell receptor beta chains below all came from one sample that was sequenced in a study of blood T cell repertoires in COVID-19. TCRdb's table, derived via immunoSEQ multiplex PCR, lists solely in-frame clones and lacks some. The sample records 310,000 or so clones, approximately 90% being singletons. The sequenced material came from peripheral blood. The receptors come from a woman between 45 and 60 years old who had recovered from COVID-19.

This rearrangement joins TRBV15 to TRBJ2-4; TRBD1 matches at 9 bases. Trimming removed 0 bases from V and 9 bases from J; junction bases left unmatched: 6. The germline V gene has CDR1 LNHNV and CDR2 YYDKDF (reference sequence). The CDR3 is made up of 15 amino acids. The CDR3 DNA is TGTGCCACCAGCAGAGATGTGAGACAGGGGGTCATTCAGTACTTC. Translation: CATSRDVRQGVIQYF.

V gene TRBV30 combines with J gene TRBJ1-2; tentatively, D is TRBD1 (5 bases). This CDR3 contains 16 residues. Between the trimmed V and J ends, which lost 2 bases and 3 bases, there was a span of 19 bases. Germline V gene lookup returns CDR1 GTSNPN and CDR2 SVGIG (reference sequence). The CDR3, as DNA: TGTGCCTGGAGTTCGGAAGGACGGGGGTATCACTATGGCTACACCTTC. Amino acid sequence: CAWSSEGRGYHYGYTF.

The chain employs TRBV7-2 and TRBJ1-1; no firm D call. The V gene's germline CDR1 is SGHTA and CDR2 FQGNSA. V lost 5 bases to trimming and J lost 1 base, with 14 bases between them. The CDR3 loop spans 15 amino acids. The CDR3 sequence: CASSHGVTPNTEAFF. The CDR3 nucleotides read TGTGCCAGCAGCCACGGGGTCACCCCGAACACTGAAGCTTTCTTT. The whole variable domain, remainder taken from reference TRBV7-2 and TRBJ1-1, is GAGVSQSPSNKVTEKGKDVELRCDPISGHTALYWYRQSLGQGLEFLIYFQGNSAPDKSGLPSDRFSAERTGGSVSTLTIQRTQQEDSAVYLCASSHGVTPNTEAFFGQGTRLTVV.

The CDR3 reads CASTGGAEYYGYTF. The CDR3 bases are TGTGCCAGCACGGGGGGGGCTGAATACTATGGCTACACCTTC. The chain employs TRBV25-1 and TRBJ1-2, with D tentatively TRBD1 (6 bases). The CDR3 contains 14 residues. Trimming took off 7 bases at V and 3 bases at J, with 15 bases between the two ends. Germline loops: CDR1 MGHDK, CDR2 SYGVNS.

The rearrangement links TRBV27 to TRBJ2-5; 8 bases match TRBD1. The CDR3 runs to 15 residues. J lost 5 bases, V lost 0 bases, and 5 bases had no gene match. Germline V gives CDR1 MNHEY, CDR2 SMNVEV (reference sequence). This CDR3 reads CASSLSSGGGETQYF. As DNA, the CDR3 is TGTGCCAGCAGTTTATCGTCAGGGGGCGGGGAGACCCAGTACTTC.

The V call is TRBV18, the J call TRBJ1-2; 9 nucleotides match TRBD1. Trimming removed 2 bases from V and 3 bases from J; junction bases left unmatched: 4. Germline V lookup: CDR1 KGHSH, CDR2 LQKENI. There are 15 residues in the CDR3. DNA for the CDR3: TGTGCCAGCTCACCAGTCGGGACAGGGTACTATGGCTACACCTTC. Its translation is CASSPVGTGYYGYTF.

Concerning this clone: An end of the junction differs from the germline gene, which may be a read error. The CDR3 sequence: CASSLGQSSNSPLHF. In nucleotides, the CDR3 is TGCGCCAGCAGCTTAGGACAGTCCTCTAATTCACCCCTCCACTTT. The chain has TRBV5-1 and TRBJ1-6; D perhaps matches TRBD1 (6 bases). The CDR3 loop spans 15 amino acids. Germline CDR1 is SGHRS and CDR2 is YFSETQ.

The rearrangement links TRBV11-3 to TRBJ2-3; 8 bases map to TRBD2. The V and J ends lost 1 base and 4 bases, in that order; junction bases with no gene match: 7. CDR1 and CDR2 from the germline V gene are SGHNT and YENEEA. The CDR3 consists of 16 residues. The CDR3 sequence is CASSLGQRELADTQYF. The DNA of the CDR3 is TGTGCCAGCAGCTTAGGACAGCGGGAGTTGGCAGATACGCAGTATTTT.

The V call is TRBV5-1, the J call TRBJ1-2, with 9 bases aligning to TRBD1. Germline-derived CDR1 and CDR2 are SGHRS and YFSETQ. This CDR3 is built from 15 residues. J lost 7 bases, V lost 0 bases, and 7 bases had no gene match. CDR3: CASSLGPGQGSGYTF. CDR3 nucleotides: TGCGCCAGCAGCTTGGGGCCGGGACAGGGCTCTGGCTACACCTTC.

The chain uses TRBV11-2 and TRBJ1-2; 9 nucleotides align to TRBD1. CDR3 length equals 15 residues. Per the germline V gene, CDR1 is SGHAT and CDR2 is FQNNGV. J lost 4 bases, V lost 0 bases, and 3 bases had no gene match. The CDR3 sequence is CASSLDGQGIYGYTF. CDR3 DNA: TGTGCCAGCAGCTTAGACGGACAGGGGATCTATGGCTACACCTTC. The complete variable domain, with remaining parts taken from reference TRBV11-2 and TRBJ1-2, reads EAGVAQSPRYKIIEKRQSVAFWCNPISGHATLYWYQQILGQGPKLLIQFQNNGVVDDSQLPKDRFSAERLKGVDSTLKIQPAKLEDSAVYLCASSLDGQGIYGYTFGSGTRLTVV.

This clone showed up just once. The rearrangement links TRBV15 to TRBJ2-1, with 7 nucleotides matching TRBD2. The CDR3 runs 17 residues. The germline V gene encodes CDR1 LNHNV and CDR2 YYDKDF (reference sequence). V lost 0 bases, J lost 8 bases, and 13 bases stayed unmatched. CDR3 residues: CATSRDIGLGFADEQFF. Written as DNA, the CDR3 is TGTGCCACCAGCAGAGATATAGGACTAGGGTTCGCGGATGAGCAGTTCTTC. The variable domain in full, completed from reference TRBV15 and TRBJ2-1, reads DAMVIQNPRYQVTQFGKPVTLSCSQTLNHNVMYWYQQKSSQAPKLLFHYYDKDFNNEADTPDNFQSRRPNTSFCFLDIRSPGLGDTAMYLCATSRDIGLGFADEQFFGPGTRLTVL.

This chain uses TRBV19 with TRBJ1-2; D is unresolved. CDR1 and CDR2 from the germline V gene are LNHDA and SQIVND (reference sequence). Trimming shortened V by 7 bases and J by 2 bases, and 11 bases separated the two germline ends. The CDR3 length is 13 residues. CDR3 region: CASKETPNYGYTF. DNA of the CDR3: TGTGCCAGTAAAGAAACACCCAACTATGGCTACACCTTC.

This sequence joins TRBV9 and TRBJ2-1, with 9 positions matching TRBD1. CDR3 length: 17 residues. Germline-derived CDR1 and CDR2 are SGDLS and YYNGEE. V lost 0 bases to trimming and J lost 8 bases; unmatched junction nucleotides: 12. CDR3 DNA: TGTGCCAGCAGCGTAGTCCGGGGACAGGGAATGGTTGATGAGCAGTTCTTC. Residues: CASSVVRGQGMVDEQFF.

The V call is TRBV19, the J call TRBJ1-1; possible D gene TRBD1, 5 bases. The CDR3 covers 15 residues. Trimming cost V 8 bases and J 0 bases, with 16 bases left between them. CDR1 is LNHDA, CDR2 SQIVND, per germline (reference sequence). For the CDR3, the DNA is TGTGCCAGTTCCCCCGCCGGAGGGGTGAACACTGAAGCTTTCTTT. Translation gives CASSPAGGVNTEAFF.

The V gene is TRBV15, the J gene TRBJ1-2, with 8 positions matching TRBD1. The CDR3 runs to 16 residues. Trimming at V came to 3 bases and at J to 4 bases, leaving 10 bases not matched to a gene. The V gene's germline CDR1 is LNHNV and CDR2 YYDKDF (reference sequence). CDR3 residues: CATSSGWTGLFYGYTF. As DNA, the CDR3 is TGTGCCACCAGCAGTGGATGGACAGGGCTATTCTATGGCTACACCTTC.

V is TRBV21-1 and J is TRBJ2-7; the table's D call TRBD1 went unverified against the DNA. TRBV21-1 is listed as a pseudogene. This CDR3 spans 13 amino acids. The CDR3 is CASGAQGSYEQYF. The DNA of the CDR3 is TGTGCCAGCGGGGCCCAGGGCTCCTACGAGCAGTACTTC.

The V and J genes are TRBV5-6 and TRBJ1-2, with D possibly TRBD1 on 5 matching bases. V lost 2 bases and J 3 bases, leaving 20 bases between the germline ends. This CDR3 comprises 17 residues. Germline V gene lookup returns CDR1 SGHDT and CDR2 YYEEEE. The CDR3 bases are TGTGCCAGCAGCTTCGCCAAACAGGTCCGAGAGGACTATGGCTACACCTTC. Translated: CASSFAKQVREDYGYTF.